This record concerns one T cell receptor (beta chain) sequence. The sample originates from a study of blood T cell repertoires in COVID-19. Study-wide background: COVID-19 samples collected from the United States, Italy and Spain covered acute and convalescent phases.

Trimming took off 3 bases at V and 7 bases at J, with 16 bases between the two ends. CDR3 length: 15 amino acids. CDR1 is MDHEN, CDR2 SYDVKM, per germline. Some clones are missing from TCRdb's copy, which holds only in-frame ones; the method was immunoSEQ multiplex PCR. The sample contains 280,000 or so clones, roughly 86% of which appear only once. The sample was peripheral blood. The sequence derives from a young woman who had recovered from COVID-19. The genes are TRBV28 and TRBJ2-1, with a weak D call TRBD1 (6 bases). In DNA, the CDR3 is TGTGCCAGCAGTTTTAGGGGGATTAGTAAAAATGAGCAGTTCTTC. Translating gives CASSFRGISKNEQFF.